Listed here are 2 T cell receptor beta chains from one sample, sequenced in a study of early T cells in non-severe SARS-CoV-2 infection. TCRdb re-called the 5' RACE reads through MiXCR, storing one row per CDR3 protein. The sample contains about 22,000 distinct CDR3 sequences, roughly 4.1% of which appear only once. Specimen: whole blood. These TCRs come from an adult who was a healthcare worker with PCR-confirmed SARS-CoV-2 infection or an uninfected control (not recorded which).

The chain carries TRBV5-1 and TRBJ1-1, with 7 bases identical to TRBD1. J lost 6 bases, V lost 4 bases, and 9 bases had no gene match. The CDR3 totals 14 residues. CDR1 and CDR2 (germline): SGHRS, YFSETQ. The CDR3 DNA reads TGCGCCAGCAGCCCGGGACAGCCCCTCGCTGAAGCTTTCTTT. Its protein is CASSPGQPLAEAFF.

Worth noting for this clonotype: With a much larger clone just one base away, this may be a read error. The chain is built from TRBV7-2 and TRBJ2-1; no firm D call. The CDR3 spans 15 residues. Trimming cost V 8 bases and J 3 bases, with 17 bases left between them. Looked up from germline, CDR1 is SGHTA and CDR2 is FQGNSA. Here the CDR3 DNA reads TGTGCCAGCCAGCGTCCTCGCGAGAACTACAATGAGCAGTTCTTC. Translating it yields CASQRPRENYNEQFF.